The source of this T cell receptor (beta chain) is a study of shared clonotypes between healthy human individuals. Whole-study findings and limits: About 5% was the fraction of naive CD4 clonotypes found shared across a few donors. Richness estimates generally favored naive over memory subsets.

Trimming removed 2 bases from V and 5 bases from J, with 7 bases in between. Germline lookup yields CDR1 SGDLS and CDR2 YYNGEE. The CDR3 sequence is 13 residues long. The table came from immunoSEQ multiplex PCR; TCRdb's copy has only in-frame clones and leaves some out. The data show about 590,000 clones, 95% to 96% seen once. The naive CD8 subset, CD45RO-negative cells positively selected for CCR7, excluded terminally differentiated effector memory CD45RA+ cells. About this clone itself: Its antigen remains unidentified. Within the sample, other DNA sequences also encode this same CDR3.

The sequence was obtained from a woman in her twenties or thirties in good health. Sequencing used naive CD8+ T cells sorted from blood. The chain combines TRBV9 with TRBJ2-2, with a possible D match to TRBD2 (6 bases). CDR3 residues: CASSVGGTGELFF. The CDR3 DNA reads TGTGCCAGCAGCGTTGGGGGGACCGGGGAGCTGTTTTTT.